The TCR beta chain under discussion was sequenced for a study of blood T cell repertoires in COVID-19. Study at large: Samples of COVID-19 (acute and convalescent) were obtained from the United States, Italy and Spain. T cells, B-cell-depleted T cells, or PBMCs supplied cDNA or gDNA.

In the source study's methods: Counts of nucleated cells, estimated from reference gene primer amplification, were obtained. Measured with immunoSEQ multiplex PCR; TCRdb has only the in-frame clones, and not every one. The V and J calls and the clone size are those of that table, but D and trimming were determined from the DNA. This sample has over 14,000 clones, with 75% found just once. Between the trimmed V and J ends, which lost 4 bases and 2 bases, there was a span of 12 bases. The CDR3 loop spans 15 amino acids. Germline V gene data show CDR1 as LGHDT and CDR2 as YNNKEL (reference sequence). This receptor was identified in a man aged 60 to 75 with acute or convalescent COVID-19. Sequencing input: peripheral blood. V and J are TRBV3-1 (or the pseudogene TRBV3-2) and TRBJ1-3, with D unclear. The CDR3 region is CASSPTSYAGNTIYF. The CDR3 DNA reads TGTGCCAGCAGCCCGACATCATATGCTGGAAACACCATATATTTT.